This is a list of T cell receptor beta chains from one sample in a study of blood T cell repertoires in COVID-19. This table comes from immunoSEQ multiplex PCR, and its TCRdb copy is limited to in-frame clones, with some not included. This table holds around 220,000 clones, approximately 80% found once. The sample was peripheral blood. These receptors all stem from a woman of 80 years or more with acute or convalescent COVID-19. Each CDR3 is given with its conserved first and last residue. The order of the fields is CDR3 protein, CDR3 DNA, J gene, V gene, D gene, CDR3 length, clone size. D genes are given only for firm matches. The listing skips clone size in some rows; elsewhere it reads once, few, many or a size class.

CDR3 protein: CASSLVTGGETQYF
CDR3 DNA: TGTGCCAGCAGCTTGGTGACAGGCGGGGAGACCCAGTACTTC
J gene: TRBJ2-5
V gene: TRBV11-2
D gene: NA
CDR3 length: 14
clone size: many

CDR3 protein: CASSLGRSPYEQYF
CDR3 DNA: TGTGCCAGCAGCTTAGGTCGGTCGCCCTACGAGCAGTACTTC
J gene: TRBJ2-7
V gene: TRBV11-2
D gene: NA
CDR3 length: 14
clone size: NA

CDR3 protein: CASSLSRDSFTDTQYF
CDR3 DNA: TGTGCCAGCAGCTTGTCGCGGGACAGTTTCACAGATACGCAGTATTTT
J gene: TRBJ2-3
V gene: TRBV11-2
D gene: NA
CDR3 length: 16
clone size: NA

CDR3 protein: CASSPTGSSYEQYF
CDR3 DNA: TGTGCCAGCAGCCCGACAGGTTCCTCCTACGAGCAGTACTTC
J gene: TRBJ2-7
V gene: TRBV28
D gene: NA
CDR3 length: 14
clone size: NA

CDR3 protein: CASSEAPSAHYYEQYF
CDR3 DNA: TGTGCCAGCAGTGAAGCGCCTAGCGCTCACTACTACGAGCAGTACTTC
J gene: TRBJ2-7
V gene: TRBV6-1
D gene: NA
CDR3 length: 16
clone size: NA

CDR3 protein: CASRGLVSSYEQYF
CDR3 DNA: TGTGCCAGCAGAGGACTGGTCAGCTCCTACGAGCAGTACTTC
J gene: TRBJ2-7
V gene: TRBV2
D gene: NA
CDR3 length: 14
clone size: NA

CDR3 protein: CASSPLAGVETQYF
CDR3 DNA: TGTGCCAGCTCACCCCTAGCGGGAGTTGAGACCCAGTACTTC
J gene: TRBJ2-5
V gene: TRBV18
D gene: TRBD2
CDR3 length: 14
clone size: few

CDR3 protein: CASSPRQGTYEQYF
CDR3 DNA: TGTGCCAGCTCACCTAGACAGGGGACCTACGAGCAGTACTTC
J gene: TRBJ2-7
V gene: TRBV18
D gene: TRBD1
CDR3 length: 14
clone size: few

CDR3 protein: CSGSQHEAFF
CDR3 DNA: TGCAGTGGCTCACAGCATGAAGCTTTCTTT
J gene: TRBJ1-1
V gene: TRBV20-1
D gene: NA
CDR3 length: 10
clone size: NA

CDR3 protein: CASSLRTGGSLNEQFF
CDR3 DNA: TGTGCCAGCAGTTTGCGGACAGGGGGTTCACTCAATGAGCAGTTCTTC
J gene: TRBJ2-1
V gene: TRBV28
D gene: TRBD1
CDR3 length: 16
clone size: NA

CDR3 protein: CASSPAQENQPQHF
CDR3 DNA: TGTGCCAGCTCACCGGCCCAGGAAAATCAGCCCCAGCATTTT
J gene: TRBJ1-5
V gene: TRBV18
D gene: NA
CDR3 length: 14
clone size: NA

CDR3 protein: CASSISQVNTGELFF
CDR3 DNA: TGTGCCAGTAGTATCTCACAGGTGAACACCGGGGAGCTGTTTTTT
J gene: TRBJ2-2
V gene: TRBV19
D gene: NA
CDR3 length: 15
clone size: NA

CDR3 protein: CASSTRDSGMGSNSPLHF
CDR3 DNA: TGTGCCAGTAGTACCAGGGACAGTGGGATGGGGTCTAATTCACCCCTCCACTTT
J gene: TRBJ1-6
V gene: TRBV19
D gene: TRBD1
CDR3 length: 18
clone size: NA